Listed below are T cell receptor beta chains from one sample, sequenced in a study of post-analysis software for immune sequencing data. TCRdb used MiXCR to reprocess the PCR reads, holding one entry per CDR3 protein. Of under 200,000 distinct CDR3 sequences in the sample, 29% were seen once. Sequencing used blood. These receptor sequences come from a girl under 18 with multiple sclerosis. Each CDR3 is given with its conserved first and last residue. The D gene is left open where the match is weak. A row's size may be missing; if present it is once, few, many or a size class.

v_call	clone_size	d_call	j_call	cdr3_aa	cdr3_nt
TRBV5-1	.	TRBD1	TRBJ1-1	CASSLGQGLAEAFF	TGCGCCAGCAGCTTGGGACAGGGTCTGGCTGAAGCTTTCTTT
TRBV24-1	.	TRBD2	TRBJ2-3	CATSDSYGTSETDTQYF	TGTGCCACCAGTGATTCGTACGGGACTAGCGAAACAGATACGCAGTATTTT
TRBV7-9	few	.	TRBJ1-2	CASSRGGNYGYTF	TGTGCCAGCAGCCGCGGGGGGAACTATGGCTACACCTTC
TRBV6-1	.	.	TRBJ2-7	CASSGGHPYEQYF	TGTGCCAGCAGCGGGGGACACCCCTACGAGCAGTACTTC
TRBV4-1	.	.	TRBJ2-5	CASSQVPGQGSFGVQETQYF	TGCGCCAGCAGCCAAGTGCCCGGCCAGGGGAGTTTTGGGGTCCAAGAGACCCAGTACTTC
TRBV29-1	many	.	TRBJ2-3	CSVGVVGATDTQYF	TGCAGCGTTGGAGTGGTAGGAGCCACAGATACGCAGTATTTT
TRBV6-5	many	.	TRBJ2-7	CASSQQPPGPYEQYF	TGTGCCAGCAGCCAACAGCCCCCGGGGCCGTACGAGCAGTACTTC
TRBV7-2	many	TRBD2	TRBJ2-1	CASSTGTSGVTYNEQFF	TGTGCCAGCAGCACAGGGACTAGCGGGGTCACCTACAATGAGCAGTTCTTC
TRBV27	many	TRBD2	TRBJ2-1	CASSYRTSGRNEQFF	TGTGCCAGCAGTTACCGGACTAGCGGGAGGAATGAGCAGTTCTTC
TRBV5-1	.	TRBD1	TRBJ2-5	CASSRGTEEGTQYF	TGCGCCAGCAGCAGAGGGACAGAGGAAGGGACCCAGTACTTC
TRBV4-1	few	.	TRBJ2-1	CASSQETFSYNEQFF	TGCGCCAGCAGCCAAGAGACTTTCTCCTACAATGAGCAGTTCTTC
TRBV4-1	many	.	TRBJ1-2	CASSFRGHDYGYTF	TGCGCCAGCAGCTTCCGAGGCCATGACTATGGCTACACCTTC
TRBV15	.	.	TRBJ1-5	CATSRAGRTNQPQHF	TGTGCCACCAGCAGAGCCGGCCGGACCAATCAGCCCCAGCATTTT
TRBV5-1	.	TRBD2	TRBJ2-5	CASSSSGRPQETQYF	TGCGCCAGCAGCTCTAGCGGGAGACCCCAGGAGACCCAGTACTTC
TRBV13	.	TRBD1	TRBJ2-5	CASSRDSQETQYF	TGTGCCAGCAGCAGGGACAGTCAAGAGACCCAGTACTTC
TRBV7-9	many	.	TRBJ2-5	CASSANRRMRETQYF	TGTGCCAGCAGCGCCAACAGGAGGATGAGGGAGACCCAGTACTTC
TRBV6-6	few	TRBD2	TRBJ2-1	CASHGGVPNEQFF	TGTGCCAGCCACGGGGGGGTCCCCAATGAGCAGTTCTTC
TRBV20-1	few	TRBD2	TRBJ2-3	CSVWAGTSGGHRTDTQYF	TGCAGTGTCTGGGCCGGGACTAGCGGGGGCCACCGCACAGATACGCAGTATTTT
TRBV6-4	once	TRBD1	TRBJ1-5	CASSERTGVNQPQHF	TGTGCCAGCAGTGAGCGGACAGGGGTTAATCAGCCCCAGCATTTT
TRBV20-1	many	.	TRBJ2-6	CSARDFLGSGANVLTF	TGCAGTGCTAGAGATTTTCTCGGGTCTGGGGCCAACGTCCTGACTTTC
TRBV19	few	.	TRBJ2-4	CASSGRLRGNIQYF	TGTGCCAGTAGTGGACGTCTGCGGGGAAACATTCAGTACTTC
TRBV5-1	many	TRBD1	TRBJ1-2	CASSLGQGVNYGYTF	TGCGCCAGCAGCTTGGGACAGGGCGTTAACTATGGCTACACCTTC
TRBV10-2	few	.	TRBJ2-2	CASSSLGRYTGELFF	TGCGCCAGCAGTTCCCTCGGACGGTACACCGGGGAGCTGTTTTTT
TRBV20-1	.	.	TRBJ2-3	CSAPLWDGTDTQYF	TGCAGTGCGCCCCTTTGGGATGGCACAGATACGCAGTATTTT
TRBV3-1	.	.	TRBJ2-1	CASSQVSDEQFF	TGTGCCAGCAGCCAAGTCTCAGATGAGCAGTTCTTC
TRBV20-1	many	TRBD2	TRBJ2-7	CSAPLAGGPGRLVYEQYF	TGCAGTGCGCCACTAGCGGGAGGGCCTGGGAGGCTCGTCTACGAGCAGTACTTC
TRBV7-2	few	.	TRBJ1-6	CASRSEGYSPLHF	TGTGCCAGCAGATCAGAGGGGTATTCACCCCTCCACTTT
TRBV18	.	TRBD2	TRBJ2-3	CASSPPWSGATDTQYF	TGTGCCAGCTCACCCCCTTGGAGCGGGGCCACAGATACGCAGTATTTT
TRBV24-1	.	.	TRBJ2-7	CATSDPNSVRDSLYEQYF	TGTGCCACCAGTGATCCCAATTCCGTCCGGGACTCCCTGTACGAGCAGTACTTC
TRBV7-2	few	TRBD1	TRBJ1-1	CASSLWTGVPEAFF	TGTGCCAGCAGCTTGTGGACAGGGGTTCCTGAAGCTTTCTTT
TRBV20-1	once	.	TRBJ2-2	CSARESGRRLDTGELFF	TGCAGTGCTAGAGAGTCAGGACGCCGGCTAGACACCGGGGAGCTGTTTTTT
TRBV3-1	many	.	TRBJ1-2	CASSQDSARYGYTF	TGTGCCAGCAGCCAAGATAGTGCCCGCTATGGCTACACCTTC
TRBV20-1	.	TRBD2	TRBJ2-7	CSVGGRLYNEQYF	TGCAGCGTGGGCGGGAGGCTCTACAATGAGCAGTACTTC
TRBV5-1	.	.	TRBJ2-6	CASSWTARSGANVLTF	TGCGCCAGCAGCTGGACAGCTCGCTCTGGGGCCAACGTCCTGACTTTC
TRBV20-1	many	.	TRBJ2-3	CSARDRQRASTDTQYF	TGCAGTGCTAGAGATCGACAGCGGGCTAGCACAGATACGCAGTATTTT
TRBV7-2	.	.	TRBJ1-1	CASSFLVTEAFF	TGTGCCAGCAGCTTTTTAGTCACTGAAGCTTTCTTT
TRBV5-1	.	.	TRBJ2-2	CASSPIGTGELFF	TGCGCCAGCAGCCCGATAGGGACCGGGGAGCTGTTTTTT
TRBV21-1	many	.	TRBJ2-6	CASRRDRASGANVLTF	TGTGCCAGCAGGCGGGACAGGGCTTCCGGGGCCAACGTCCTGACTTTC
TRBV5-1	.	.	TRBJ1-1	CASKAKSTEAFF	TGCGCCAGTAAAGCAAAGAGCACTGAAGCTTTCTTT
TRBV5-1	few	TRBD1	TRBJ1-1	CASSGGTASITEAFF	TGCGCCAGCAGCGGAGGGACAGCTTCCATCACTGAAGCTTTCTTT
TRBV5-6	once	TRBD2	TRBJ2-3	CVSSSREGLTDTQYF	TGTGTCAGCAGCTCGCGGGAGGGCCTCACAGATACGCAGTATTTT
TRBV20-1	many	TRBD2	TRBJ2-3	CSASSPARGVTSSDTQYF	TGCAGTGCTAGTTCACCGGCACGGGGGGTAACGTCCTCAGATACGCAGTATTTT
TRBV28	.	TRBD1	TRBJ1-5	CASSPTGLSNQPQHF	TGTGCCAGCAGCCCGACAGGGCTTAGCAATCAGCCCCAGCATTTT
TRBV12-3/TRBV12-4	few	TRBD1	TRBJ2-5	CASSRGTGGAETQYF	TGTGCCAGCAGCCGAGGGACAGGGGGCGCAGAGACCCAGTACTTC
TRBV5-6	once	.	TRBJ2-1	CASSWDPSNEQFF	TGTGCCAGCAGCTGGGACCCCTCCAATGAGCAGTTCTTC
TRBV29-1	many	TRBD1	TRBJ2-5	CSVSRGLEETQYF	TGCAGCGTCTCCAGGGGGCTGGAAGAGACCCAGTACTTC
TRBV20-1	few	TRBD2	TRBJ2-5	CSARGLAGRKETQYF	TGCAGTGCTAGGGGACTAGCGGGAAGAAAAGAGACCCAGTACTTC
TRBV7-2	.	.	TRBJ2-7	CASSFSFQTYEQYF	TGTGCCAGCAGCTTTTCCTTCCAGACCTACGAGCAGTACTTC
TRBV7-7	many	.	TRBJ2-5	CASSQSASETQYF	TGTGCTAGCAGCCAGTCGGCAAGCGAGACCCAGTACTTC
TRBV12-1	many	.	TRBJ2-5	CASSFRTVKQETQYF	TGTGCCAGCAGCTTCCGGACAGTCAAACAAGAGACCCAGTACTTC
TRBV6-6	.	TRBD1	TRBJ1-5	CASNPRQGGGQPQHF	TGTGCCAGCAATCCACGACAGGGAGGAGGTCAGCCCCAGCATTTT